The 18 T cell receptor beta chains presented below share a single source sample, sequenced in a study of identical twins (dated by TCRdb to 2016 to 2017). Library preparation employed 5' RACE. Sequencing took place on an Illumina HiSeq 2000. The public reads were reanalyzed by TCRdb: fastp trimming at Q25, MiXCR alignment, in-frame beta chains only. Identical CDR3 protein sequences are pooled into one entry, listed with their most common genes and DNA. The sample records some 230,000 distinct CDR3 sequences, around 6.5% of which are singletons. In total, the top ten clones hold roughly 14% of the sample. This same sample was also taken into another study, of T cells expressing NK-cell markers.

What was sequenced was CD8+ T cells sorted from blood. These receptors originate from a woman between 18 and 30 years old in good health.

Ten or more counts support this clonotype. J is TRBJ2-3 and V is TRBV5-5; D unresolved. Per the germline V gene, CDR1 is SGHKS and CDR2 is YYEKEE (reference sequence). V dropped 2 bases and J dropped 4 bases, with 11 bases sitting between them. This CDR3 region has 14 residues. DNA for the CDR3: TGTGCCAGCAGCTTCGACTTTTTACCAGATACGCAGTATTTT. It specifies CASSFDFLPDTQYF.

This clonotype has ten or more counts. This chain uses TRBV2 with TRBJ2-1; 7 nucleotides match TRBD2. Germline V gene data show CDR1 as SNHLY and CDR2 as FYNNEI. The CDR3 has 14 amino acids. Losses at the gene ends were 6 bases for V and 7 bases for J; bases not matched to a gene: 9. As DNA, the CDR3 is TGTGCCAGCAGCGTCGGCGGGGGAGTGAATGAGCAGTTCTTC. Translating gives CASSVGGGVNEQFF.

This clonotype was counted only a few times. CDR3 amino acids: CASSPSGELAYNEQFF. CDR3 nucleotides: TGTGCCAGCAGCCCTTCTGGGGAGCTGGCCTACAATGAGCAGTTCTTC. The rearrangement uses TRBV9 and TRBJ2-1; tentatively, D is TRBD2 (5 bases). The germline V and J ends were trimmed by 4 bases and 2 bases, with 16 bases remaining between them. The germline CDR1 and CDR2 sequences are SGDLS and YYNGEE. There are 16 residues in the CDR3.

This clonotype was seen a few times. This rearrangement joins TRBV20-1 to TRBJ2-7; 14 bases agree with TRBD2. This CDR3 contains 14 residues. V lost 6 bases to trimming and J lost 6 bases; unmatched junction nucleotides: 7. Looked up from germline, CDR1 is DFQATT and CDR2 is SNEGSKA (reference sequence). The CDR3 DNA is TGCAGTGCCCGGACTAGCGGGGGGATAGGCGAGCAGTACTTC. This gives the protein CSARTSGGIGEQYF.

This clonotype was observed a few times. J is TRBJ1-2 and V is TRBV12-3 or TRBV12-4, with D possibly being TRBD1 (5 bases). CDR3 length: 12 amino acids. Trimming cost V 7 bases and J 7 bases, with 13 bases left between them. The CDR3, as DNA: TGTGCCAGCACCCCGGGGGGTCTTGGCTACACCTTC. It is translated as CASTPGGLGYTF.

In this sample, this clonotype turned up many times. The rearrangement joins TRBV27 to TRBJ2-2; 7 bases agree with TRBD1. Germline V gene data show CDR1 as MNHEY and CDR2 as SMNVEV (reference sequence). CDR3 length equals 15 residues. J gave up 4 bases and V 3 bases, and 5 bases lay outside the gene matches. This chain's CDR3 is CASSFATGSTGELFF. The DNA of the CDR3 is TGTGCCAGCAGTTTTGCGACAGGGAGCACCGGGGAGCTGTTTTTT.

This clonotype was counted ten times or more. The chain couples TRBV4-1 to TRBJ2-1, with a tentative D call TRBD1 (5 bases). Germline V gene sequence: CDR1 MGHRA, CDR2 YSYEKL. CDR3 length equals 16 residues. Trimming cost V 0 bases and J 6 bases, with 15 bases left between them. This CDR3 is CASSQDFRAGLNEQFF. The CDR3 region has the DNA TGCGCCAGCAGCCAAGATTTTCGAGCAGGGCTCAATGAGCAGTTCTTC.

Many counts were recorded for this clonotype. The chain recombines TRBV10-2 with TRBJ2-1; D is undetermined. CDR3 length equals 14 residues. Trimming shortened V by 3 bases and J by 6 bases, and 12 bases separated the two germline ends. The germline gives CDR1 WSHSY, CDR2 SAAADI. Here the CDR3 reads CASSDHVSVNEQFF. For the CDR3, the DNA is TGCGCCAGCAGTGATCATGTATCCGTCAATGAGCAGTTCTTC.

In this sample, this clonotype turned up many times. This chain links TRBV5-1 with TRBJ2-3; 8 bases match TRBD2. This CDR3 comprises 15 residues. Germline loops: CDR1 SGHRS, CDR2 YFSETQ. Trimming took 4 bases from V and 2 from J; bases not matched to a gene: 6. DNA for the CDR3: TGCGCCAGCAGCCCCTTAGCGGGAAACACAGATACGCAGTATTTT. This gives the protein CASSPLAGNTDTQYF.

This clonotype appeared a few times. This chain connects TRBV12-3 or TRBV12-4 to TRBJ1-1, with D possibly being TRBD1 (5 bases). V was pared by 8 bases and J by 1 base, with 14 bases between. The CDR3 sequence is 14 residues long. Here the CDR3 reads CASSPGVWNTEAFF. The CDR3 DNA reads TGTGCCAGCTCCCCGGGGGTGTGGAACACTGAAGCTTTCTTT.

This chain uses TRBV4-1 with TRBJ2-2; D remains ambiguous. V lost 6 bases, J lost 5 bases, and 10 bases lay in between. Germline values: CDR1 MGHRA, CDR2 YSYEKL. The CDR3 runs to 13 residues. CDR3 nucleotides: TGCGCCAGCAGTCCACAGAGGACCGGGGAGCTGTTTTTT. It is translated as CASSPQRTGELFF.

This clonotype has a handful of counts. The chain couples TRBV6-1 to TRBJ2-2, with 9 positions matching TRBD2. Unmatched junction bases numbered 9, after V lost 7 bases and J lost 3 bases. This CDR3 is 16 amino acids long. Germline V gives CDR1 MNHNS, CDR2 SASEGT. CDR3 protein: CASKPSGILYTGELFF. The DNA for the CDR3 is TGTGCCAGCAAACCTAGCGGGATCCTTTACACCGGGGAGCTGTTTTTT.

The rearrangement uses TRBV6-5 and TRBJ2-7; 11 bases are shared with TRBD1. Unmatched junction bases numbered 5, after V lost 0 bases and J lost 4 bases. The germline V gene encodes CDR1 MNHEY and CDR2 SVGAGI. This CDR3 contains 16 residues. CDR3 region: CASSYSTGTGGYEQYF. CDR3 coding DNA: TGTGCCAGCAGTTACTCGACCGGGACAGGGGGGTACGAGCAGTACTTC.

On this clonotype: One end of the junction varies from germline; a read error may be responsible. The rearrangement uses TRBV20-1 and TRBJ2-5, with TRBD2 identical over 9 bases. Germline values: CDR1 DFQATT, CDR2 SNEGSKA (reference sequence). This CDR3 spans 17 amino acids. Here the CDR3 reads CCARDFKAGGPPETQYF. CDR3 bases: TGCTGTGCTAGAGATTTTAAGGCGGGAGGGCCGCCGGAGACCCAGTACTTC.

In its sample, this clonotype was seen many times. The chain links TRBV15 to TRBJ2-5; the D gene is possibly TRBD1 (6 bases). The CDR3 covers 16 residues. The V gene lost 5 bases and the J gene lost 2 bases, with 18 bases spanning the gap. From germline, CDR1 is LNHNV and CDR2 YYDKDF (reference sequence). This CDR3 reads CATSQGTGRTQETQYF. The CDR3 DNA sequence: TGTGCCACCAGCCAGGGAACAGGGCGTACTCAAGAGACCCAGTACTTC.

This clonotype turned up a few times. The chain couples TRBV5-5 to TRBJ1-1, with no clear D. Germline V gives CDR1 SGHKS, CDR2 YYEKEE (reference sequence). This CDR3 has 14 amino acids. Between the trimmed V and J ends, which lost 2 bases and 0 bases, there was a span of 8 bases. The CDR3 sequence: CASSLPFMNTEAFF. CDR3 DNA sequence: TGTGCCAGCAGCTTACCCTTCATGAACACTGAAGCTTTCTTT.

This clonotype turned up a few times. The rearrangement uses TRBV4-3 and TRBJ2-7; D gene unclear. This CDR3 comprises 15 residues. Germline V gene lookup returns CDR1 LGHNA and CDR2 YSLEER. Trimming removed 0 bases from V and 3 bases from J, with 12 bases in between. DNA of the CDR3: TGCGCCAGCAGCCAAGATAGGTACCGGTACTACGAGCAGTACTTC. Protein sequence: CASSQDRYRYYEQYF.

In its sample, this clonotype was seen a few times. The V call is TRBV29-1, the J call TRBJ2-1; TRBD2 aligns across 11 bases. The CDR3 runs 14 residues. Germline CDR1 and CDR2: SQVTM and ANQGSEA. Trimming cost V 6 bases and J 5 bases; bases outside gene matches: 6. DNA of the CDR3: TGCAGCGTCGAGACTAGCGGGAACCACAATGAGCAGTTCTTC. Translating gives CSVETSGNHNEQFF.